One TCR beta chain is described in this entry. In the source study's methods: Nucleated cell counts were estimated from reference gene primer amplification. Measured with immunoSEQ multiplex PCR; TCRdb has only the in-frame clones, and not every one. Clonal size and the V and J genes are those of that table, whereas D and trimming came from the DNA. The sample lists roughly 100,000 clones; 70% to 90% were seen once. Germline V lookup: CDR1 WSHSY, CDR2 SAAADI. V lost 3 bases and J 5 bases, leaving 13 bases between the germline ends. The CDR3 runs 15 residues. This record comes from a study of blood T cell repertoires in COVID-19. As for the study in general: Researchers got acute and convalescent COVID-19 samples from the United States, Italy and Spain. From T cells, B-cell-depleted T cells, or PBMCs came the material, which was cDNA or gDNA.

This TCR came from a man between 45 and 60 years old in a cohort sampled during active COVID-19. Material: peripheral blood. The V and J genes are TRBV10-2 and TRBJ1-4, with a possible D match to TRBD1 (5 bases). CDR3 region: CASSDEGVINEKLFF. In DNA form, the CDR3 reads TGCGCCAGCAGTGATGAAGGGGTTATCAATGAAAAACTGTTTTTT.